Given below is one TCR beta chain in context. Its cognate antigen is unknown. V shed 0 bases, J shed 7 bases, and the junction held 7 bases outside the gene matches. Germline-derived CDR1 and CDR2 are SGHRS and YFSETQ. The CDR3 consists of 15 residues. TCRdb re-called the 5' RACE reads through MiXCR, storing one row per CDR3 protein. The data contain some 700,000 distinct CDR3 sequences, around 20% of them singletons. The sample originates from a study of CD8 T cells in ankylosing spondylitis. Overall study results and limits: Made up of about eight highly homologous variants, a TCR beta motif appeared characteristic of ankylosing spondylitis blood. Clones tied to disease were said to be significantly enriched in matched ankylosing spondylitis synovial fluid. Reactive arthritis synovial fluid and blood were previously reported to contain some motif variants.

The source is a male donor with ankylosing spondylitis. The sequencing input was blood, either unsorted or a sorted T cell fraction (not recorded which). The chain links TRBV5-1 to TRBJ2-3, with 8 bases identical to TRBD1. CDR3 region: CASSLESGQGNTQYF. The CDR3 DNA reads as TGCGCCAGCAGCTTGGAGTCTGGACAGGGAAATACGCAGTATTTT.